This T cell receptor beta chain emerged from a study of post-analysis software for immune sequencing data (dated by TCRdb to 2013 to 2016). About the study as a whole: Disease courses on record covered relapsing-remitting, secondary progressive and progressive-relapsing multiple sclerosis, though some patients had no subtype annotation. The patient repertoires were compared against around eleven previously published healthy control repertoires obtained from donors aged roughly 6 to 25 years. A subset of samples was prepared in parallel using single-end sample barcoding, then pooled and co-amplified after Illumina adapter ligation. General study outcomes and caveats: Compared with controls, multiple sclerosis patients had significantly lower normalized Chao1 diversity, a finding suggesting substantial peripheral T-cell clonal expansion. The multiple sclerosis patient group was slightly younger than the control group. Direct clustering with F measure showed strong co-clustering of samples prepared in the same batch, prompting a batch-effect correction.

The protocol used for the library was PCR. The instrument given in TCRdb is Illumina HiSeq 2500. Unique molecular identifiers were incorporated into TCR beta cDNA libraries to reduce PCR and sequencing biases. Approximately 500,000 cDNA molecules were obtained for every 1 to 10 million input T cells, so each molecule roughly corresponded to one T cell. The same protocol used for the earlier healthy control dataset was applied to prepare and sequence the patient libraries. Within a given batch, samples were prepared together, multiplexed and sequenced on the same HiSeq lane. Concerning the study's data processing: MIGEC handled the raw barcoded reads, throwing out single-read molecular identifier groups before consensus assembly and CDR3 extraction. Clonotype tables were post-analysed with VDJtools, and diversity was normalized by down-sampling all datasets to the smallest sample size. Repertoire overlap clustering matched CDR3 amino acid but not nucleotide sequences to correct batch-related cross-sample contamination. The public reads were reanalyzed by TCRdb: fastp trimming at Q25, MiXCR alignment, in-frame beta chains only. Each CDR3 protein gets just one entry, which takes the most common genes and DNA from the rows behind it. These V and J calls rely on TCRdb rather than the paper's analysis. The sample table shows approximately 690,000 distinct CDR3 sequences, and around 60% are seen once. Of the sample, approximately 10% is held by the ten largest clones.

To demonstrate the VDJtools post-analysis software, the study profiled TCR beta repertoires from the peripheral blood of about 13 young patients with multiple sclerosis. The patients with multiple sclerosis were children and adolescents between about 6 and 17 years of age. As for this clonotype: Its antigen target is currently unknown. No much larger clonotype is one base removed from it; base qualities were not supplied.

Sequenced input: blood. The TCR comes from a girl aged 2-10 years with multiple sclerosis.

The nucleotide sequence reads as follows: TGTGCCAGCAGAAAGAAACCGGGACAAGATTTTTACGAGCAGTACTTC. Its translation is CASRKKPGQDFYEQYF. The chain joins TRBV5-4 to TRBJ2-7, with a tentative D gene TRBD1 over 6 matching bases. Reading the germline V gene (reference sequence) gives CDR1 SGHNT and CDR2 YYREEE. Trimming costs V 5 bases and J 4 bases, and their ends lie 22 bases apart. Taken from cysteine to phenylalanine, the CDR3 has 16 residues. Only the CDR3 part of the read is kept: 48 bases, read in frame from the first base.